The next 10 T cell receptor beta chains were all read from a single sample in a study of blood T cells in healthy people across ages. Next came a second PCR, run for about 6 to 11 cycles, which used a sample-barcoded 5' primer along with a J-beta primer mix. Each CDR3 protein gets one entry after TCRdb re-called the 5' RACE reads with MiXCR. The repertoire holds 650,000 to 700,000 distinct CDR3 sequences, with approximately 29% as singletons. Sequences were obtained from blood. The receptors stem from a woman older than 75 in good health.

This clonotype has ten or more counts. The chain uses TRBV29-1 and TRBJ1-2; 7 bases agree with TRBD1. After removal of 7 bases from V and 8 bases from J, the junction contained 1 base not matched to a gene. The CDR3 runs 9 residues. Germline V gene data show CDR1 as SQVTM and CDR2 as ANQGSEA. The CDR3 spells CSADRGYTF. CDR3 in DNA: TGCAGCGCGGACAGGGGCTACACCTTC. The full variable domain, completed using reference TRBV29-1 and TRBJ1-2, is SAVISQKPSRDICQRGTSLTIQCQVDSQVTMMFWYRQQPGQSLTLIATANQGSEATYESGFVIDKFPISRPNLTFSTLTVSNMSPEDSSIYLCSADRGYTFGSGTRLTVV.

The chain is built from TRBV29-1 and TRBJ1-1; D is ambiguous. Germline CDR1 is SQVTM and CDR2 is ANQGSEA. V was trimmed by 6 bases and J by 0 bases, leaving 11 bases between them. This CDR3 contains 13 residues. The CDR3 protein is CSVEQTMNTEAFF. The CDR3 DNA follows: TGCAGCGTAGAACAGACTATGAACACTGAAGCTTTCTTT.

The rearrangement links TRBV5-1 to TRBJ1-2, with D possibly TRBD1 on 5 matching bases. Germline-derived CDR1 and CDR2 are SGHRS and YFSETQ. The CDR3 totals 15 residues. V was clipped by 2 bases and J by 0 bases, with 11 bases between them. The CDR3 DNA follows: TGCGCCAGCAGCTTATCGACAGCAGCTAACTATGGCTACACCTTC. Encoded protein: CASSLSTAANYGYTF.

This clonotype was seen repeatedly, ten times or more. The genes are TRBV5-1 and TRBJ2-3, with TRBD2 matching 8 bases. This CDR3 is built from 14 residues. CDR1 and CDR2 (germline): SGHRS, YFSETQ. V lost 6 bases and J lost 5; bases outside the gene matches: 8. The CDR3 bases are TGCGCCAGCACCAAGACTAGCGTAGGAGATACGCAGTATTTT. It codes for CASTKTSVGDTQYF.

On this clonotype: It may be a read error: a sequence one base away is much more abundant. This chain links TRBV7-2 with TRBJ2-1; tentative D call: TRBD1 (6 bases). Germline V gives CDR1 SGHTA, CDR2 FQGNSA. Between the trimmed V and J ends, which lost 1 base and 12 bases, there was a span of 16 bases. The CDR3 is 14 amino acids. The CDR3 sequence: CASSLVQQGYGQFF. The CDR3 region has the DNA TGTGCCAGCAGCTTAGTGCAACAGGGTTATGGGCAGTTCTTC.

The chain links TRBV7-6 to TRBJ2-1, with no clear D. The germline V gene encodes CDR1 SGHVS and CDR2 FNYEAQ. V lost 0 bases and J 4 bases, leaving 10 bases between the germline ends. This CDR3 comprises 15 residues. CDR3 protein: CASSLAPGRYNEQFF. CDR3 DNA sequence: TGTGCCAGCAGCTTAGCCCCGGGCCGATACAATGAGCAGTTCTTC.

The V gene is TRBV6-2 or TRBV6-3, the J gene TRBJ2-5, with a tentative D call TRBD1 (6 bases). V gave up 6 bases and J gave up 4 bases, with 24 bases separating them. The CDR3 covers 17 residues. Germline loops: CDR1 MNHEY, CDR2 SVGEGT. The CDR3 DNA reads TGTGCCAGCAGCTTAGTCGTGACAGGTTCAGGCCGAGAGACCCAGTACTTC. Its protein is CASSLVVTGSGRETQYF.

The rearrangement joins TRBV12-3 or TRBV12-4 to TRBJ1-5, with 9 nucleotides matching TRBD1. Losses at the gene ends were 5 bases for V and 8 bases for J; bases not matched to a gene: 10. The CDR3 contains 15 residues. Here the CDR3 reads CASSHDRGVGEPQHF. The CDR3 coding sequence is TGTGCCAGCAGTCATGACAGGGGGGTTGGTGAGCCCCAGCATTTT.

The gene calls are TRBV5-1 and TRBJ2-7; 9 bases map to TRBD1. The CDR3 runs to 15 residues. V shed 4 bases, J shed 7 bases, and the junction held 12 bases outside the gene matches. Germline assignment: CDR1 SGHRS and CDR2 YFSETQ. CDR3: CASSHRTGVHNEQYF. The DNA of the CDR3 is TGCGCCAGCAGCCACCGGACAGGGGTCCACAATGAGCAGTACTTC.

The V and J genes are TRBV3-1 and TRBJ1-1; D is ambiguous. The CDR3 is 13 residues long. Trimming took 4 bases from V and 0 from J, leaving 6 bases between them. The germline gives CDR1 LGHDT, CDR2 YNNKEL (reference sequence). CDR3: CASSRKMNTEAFF. CDR3 coding DNA: TGTGCCAGCAGCCGAAAGATGAACACTGAAGCTTTCTTT.